The rows below give T cell receptor beta chains drawn from one sample of a study of blood T cell repertoires in COVID-19. The table came from immunoSEQ multiplex PCR; TCRdb's copy has only in-frame clones and leaves some out. The repertoire holds around 43,000 clones, with around 86% as singletons. Sequenced material: peripheral blood. These receptors came from a man aged 50 or older in a cohort sampled during active COVID-19. CDR3s include the opening cysteine and the closing phenylalanine or tryptophan. A D gene is named only where the DNA matches it firmly. Clone size is stated in some rows and not others, as once, few, many or a class when expanded.

d_call | j_call | v_call | clone_size | cdr3_aa | cdr3_nt
TRBD1 | TRBJ2-3 | TRBV4-3 | NA | CASSQGTGGGADTQYF | TGCGCCAGCAGCCAAGGGACAGGGGGTGGAGCAGATACGCAGTATTTT
TRBD2 | TRBJ2-5 | TRBV27 | large | CASSWSGVQETQYF | TGTGCCAGCAGTTGGAGCGGGGTACAAGAGACCCAGTACTTC
NA | TRBJ2-6 | TRBV5-8 | NA | CASTDQSGSGANVLTF | TGTGCCAGCACCGACCAATCAGGCTCTGGGGCCAACGTCCTGACTTTC
TRBD1 | TRBJ2-3 | TRBV5-1 | NA | CASSLGGTGDTDTQYF | TGCGCCAGCAGCTTGGGTGGGACAGGGGACACAGATACGCAGTATTTT
TRBD2 | TRBJ2-2 | TRBV28 | few | CASTLGRGPNTGELFF | TGTGCCAGCACCCTGGGGAGGGGTCCGAACACCGGGGAGCTGTTTTTT
NA | TRBJ2-2 | TRBV6-5 | NA | CASSFPLIGDTGELFF | TGTGCCAGCAGTTTTCCTCTGATAGGGGACACCGGGGAGCTGTTTTTT
NA | TRBJ1-2 | TRBV30 | NA | CAWSAQDGNYGYTF | TGTGCCTGGAGTGCACAAGACGGGAACTATGGCTACACCTTC
NA | TRBJ2-1 | TRBV2 | NA | CASRALLANEQFF | TGTGCCAGCAGGGCCCTTCTAGCGAATGAGCAGTTCTTC
TRBD1 | TRBJ2-7 | TRBV7-3 | NA | CASSLDREDEQYF | TGTGCCAGCAGCTTGGACAGGGAGGACGAGCAGTACTTC
TRBD1 | TRBJ1-4 | TRBV19 | few | CASSTGQGPEKLFF | TGTGCCAGTAGTACAGGACAGGGTCCGGAAAAACTGTTTTTT
NA | TRBJ2-1 | TRBV20-1 | NA | CSPSSNEQFF | TGCAGTCCCTCGTCCAATGAGCAGTTCTTC
NA | TRBJ2-1 | TRBV7-6 | NA | CASSSTTLFQSSEQFF | TGTGCCAGCAGTTCCACGACTCTGTTTCAGTCGAGTGAGCAGTTCTTC
NA | TRBJ1-3 | TRBV12-3/TRBV12-4 | NA | CASSWLGRNTIYF | TGTGCCAGCAGCTGGCTGGGCAGAAACACCATATATTTT
NA | TRBJ1-1 | TRBV4-1 | NA | CASSREGGPNTEAFF | TGCGCCAGCAGCCGCGAGGGGGGGCCGAACACTGAAGCTTTCTTT
NA | TRBJ1-1 | TRBV6-5 | NA | CASSYASHMNTEAFF | TGTGCCAGCAGTTACGCCAGTCACATGAACACTGAAGCTTTCTTT
TRBD1 | TRBJ2-3 | TRBV30 | once | CAWSVRWGTGPLADTQYF | TGTGCCTGGAGTGTACGGTGGGGGACAGGGCCCCTGGCAGATACGCAGTATTTT
TRBD1 | TRBJ1-2 | TRBV11-3 | NA | CARIGTWDSYGYTF | TGTGCCAGGATCGGAACCTGGGACAGCTATGGCTACACCTTC
TRBD1 | TRBJ1-1 | TRBV10-1 | NA | CASSARGRTEAFF | TGCGCCAGCAGTGCTAGGGGGCGAACTGAAGCTTTCTTT
NA | TRBJ1-2 | TRBV27 | NA | CASSLYREGNGYTF | TGTGCCAGCAGTTTATACCGGGAGGGCAATGGCTACACCTTC
NA | TRBJ2-1 | TRBV24-1 | NA | CATSAGSYNEQFF | TGTGCCACCAGTGCGGGATCCTACAATGAGCAGTTCTTC
TRBD2 | TRBJ2-1 | TRBV27 | medium-sized | CASSVGRLAGNNEQFF | TGTGCCAGCAGCGTTGGCCGGCTAGCGGGCAACAATGAGCAGTTCTTC
TRBD2 | TRBJ2-3 | TRBV5-1 | NA | CASSSRDYSTDTQYF | TGCGCCAGCAGCTCGCGGGACTACAGCACAGATACGCAGTATTTT
TRBD2 | TRBJ2-2 | TRBV7-8 | NA | CASSLILAGSHANTGELFF | TGTGCCAGCAGCTTAATTCTAGCGGGGAGCCACGCGAACACCGGGGAGCTGTTTTTT
TRBD2 | TRBJ2-1 | TRBV7-3 | NA | CASSLNPGLAARVYNEQFF | TGTGCCAGCAGCTTAAACCCGGGACTAGCGGCACGAGTTTACAATGAGCAGTTCTTC
TRBD1 | TRBJ1-2 | TRBV19 | once | CASRSGTGGLKDYGYTF | TGTGCCAGTCGGTCAGGGACAGGGGGCCTTAAGGACTATGGCTACACCTTC
TRBD1 | TRBJ2-1 | TRBV24-1 | NA | CATRQGAGGEQFF | TGTGCCACCAGACAGGGGGCAGGCGGTGAGCAGTTCTTC
NA | TRBJ2-5 | TRBV19 | NA | CASSIGRRETQYF | TGTGCCAGTAGTATAGGGCGGAGGGAGACCCAGTACTTC
NA | TRBJ2-1 | TRBV10-1 | NA | CASAQSGAYDEQFF | TGCGCCAGCGCCCAATCGGGAGCCTACGATGAGCAGTTCTTC